The 19 T cell receptor beta chains below were found in one sample sequenced in a study of blood T cells in healthy people across ages. For the second PCR, which ran for 7 to 11 cycles, a sample-barcoded 5' primer and a J-beta primer mix were used. TCRdb reanalysed the 5' RACE reads using MiXCR and keeps one entry per CDR3 protein. The sample includes about 1,600,000 distinct CDR3 sequences, around two fifths of them seen just once. Sequencing was performed on blood. These receptors were collected from a woman younger than 30 in good health.

Here the CDR3 reads CASSLSRGGGEQYF. CDR3 in DNA: TGTGCCAGCAGTTTATCCAGGGGCGGGGGTGAGCAGTACTTC. J is TRBJ2-7 and V is TRBV28; weak D call: TRBD2 (7 bases). This CDR3 region has 14 residues. CDR1 MDHEN and CDR2 SYDVKM come from the germline V gene. V lost 1 base, J lost 7 bases, and 14 bases lay in between.

V gene TRBV3-1 combines with J gene TRBJ2-3; D is unresolved. Germline-derived CDR1 and CDR2 are LGHDT and YNNKEL (reference sequence). V was cut by 3 bases and J by 1 base, with 5 bases left in between. The CDR3 totals 13 residues. The CDR3 DNA follows: TGTGCCAGCAGCCATTCGGGCACAGATACGCAGTATTTT. This codes for CASSHSGTDTQYF.

This clonotype has only a few counts. The rearrangement joins TRBV5-1 to TRBJ1-1; D remains unclear. V was clipped by 0 bases and J by 1 base, with 10 bases between them. CDR3 length: 15 residues. Germline CDR1 and CDR2: SGHRS and YFSETQ. In DNA, the CDR3 is TGCGCCAGCAGCTTGGATGTGGCGGCGAACACTGAAGCTTTCTTT. Its translation is CASSLDVAANTEAFF.

The V call is TRBV5-1, the J call TRBJ1-1; 7 bases fit TRBD1. Germline trimming cut 1 base from V and 0 bases from J; bases unmatched to any gene: 15. Germline CDR1 is SGHRS and CDR2 is YFSETQ. The CDR3 consists of 19 residues. CDR3 amino acids: CASSLPRTGSTPMNTEAFF. As DNA, the CDR3 is TGCGCCAGCAGCTTGCCTCGGACAGGTTCGACTCCGATGAACACTGAAGCTTTCTTT. Using reference TRBV5-1 and TRBJ1-1 for the parts outside the CDR3, the full variable domain is KAGVTQTPRYLIKTRGQQVTLSCSPISGHRSVSWYQQTPGQGLQFLFEYFSETQRNKGNFPGRFSGRQFSNSRSEMNVSTLELGDSALYLCASSLPRTGSTPMNTEAFFGQGTRLTVV.

The CDR3 DNA reads TGCAGTGCTAGAGATGGGAGGACGGGAACCTACGAGCAGTACTTC. It translates to CSARDGRTGTYEQYF. The gene calls are TRBV20-1 and TRBJ2-7, with a tentative D call TRBD2 (6 bases). The ends were cut back, 0 bases at V and 2 bases at J, with 14 bases in the middle. Germline V lookup: CDR1 DFQATT, CDR2 SNEGSKA (reference sequence). The CDR3 totals 15 residues.

This clonotype was found a few times. V usage is TRBV21-1 and J usage is TRBJ2-7; the table names TRBD2, a call not compared with the DNA. TRBV21-1 is flagged as a pseudogene. The CDR3 is 21 residues long. The DNA of the CDR3 is TGTGCCAGCAGTCTCCTCCACGCCTTAGCGGGGGGACAAATGAGGGGCTACGAGCAGTACTTC. Translated: CASSLLHALAGGQMRGYEQYF.

In this sample, this clonotype turned up a few times. The chain has TRBV20-1 and TRBJ2-5; 7 nucleotides match TRBD1. The CDR3 is 13 residues long. Unmatched junction bases numbered 4, after V lost 4 bases and J lost 2 bases. CDR1 is DFQATT, CDR2 SNEGSKA, per germline (reference sequence). CDR3 nucleotides: TGCAGTGCTACCGGGACAGATCAAGAGACCCAGTACTTC. Translation gives CSATGTDQETQYF.

This clonotype occurred a few times. The genes are TRBV6-1 and TRBJ1-5, with TRBD1 as a possible D gene (5 bases). The germline CDR1 and CDR2 sequences are MNHNS and SASEGT. Trimming took 3 bases from V and 4 from J, leaving 7 bases between them. The CDR3 length is 13 residues. The CDR3 is CASSDRGNQPQHF. The CDR3 nucleotides are TGTGCCAGCAGTGATAGGGGTAATCAGCCCCAGCATTTT.

J is TRBJ1-5 and V is TRBV30; TRBD1 aligns across 7 bases. V lost 5 bases and J lost 4; bases outside the gene matches: 14. This CDR3 region has 16 residues. The germline V gene encodes CDR1 GTSNPN and CDR2 SVGIG (reference sequence). CDR3 sequence reads: CAWEDRDSLGNQPQHF. The CDR3 DNA is TGTGCCTGGGAAGACAGGGACTCCCTGGGGAATCAGCCCCAGCATTTT.

With regard to this clonotype: It may be a read error: a sequence one base away is much more abundant. This rearrangement joins TRBV5-6 to TRBJ1-2; D not resolved. The CDR3 length is 12 residues. Germline V gene data show CDR1 as SGHDT and CDR2 as YYEEEE. CDR3 protein: CTSSLDLGSYTF. In DNA, the CDR3 is TGTACCAGCAGCTTGGATTTGGGGAGCTACACCTTC.

The rearrangement links TRBV15 to TRBJ1-1; 7 bases line up with TRBD1. CDR1 is LNHNV, CDR2 YYDKDF, per germline (reference sequence). J lost 3 bases, V lost 2 bases, and 6 bases had no gene match. This CDR3 is 15 amino acids long. As DNA, the CDR3 is TGTGCCACCAGCAGACCTACAGGGGTCGACACTGAAGCTTTCTTT. Its translation is CATSRPTGVDTEAFF. Filled out from reference TRBV15 and TRBJ1-1, the complete variable domain reads DAMVIQNPRYQVTQFGKPVTLSCSQTLNHNVMYWYQQKSSQAPKLLFHYYDKDFNNEADTPDNFQSRRPNTSFCFLDIRSPGLGDTAMYLCATSRPTGVDTEAFFGQGTRLTVV.

This clonotype appeared a few times. The rearrangement joins TRBV10-3 to TRBJ1-1; D remains unclear. Trimming shortened V by 3 bases and J by 2 bases, and 10 bases separated the two germline ends. Per germline, CDR1 ENHRY and CDR2 SYGVKD. The length of the CDR3 is 14 residues. The CDR3: CAISEKQPNTEAFF. CDR3 bases: TGTGCCATCAGTGAAAAACAGCCAAACACTGAAGCTTTCTTT.

This clonotype has more than one count but fewer than ten. This sequence joins TRBV9 and TRBJ2-2, with unresolved D. The CDR3 contains 12 residues. Germline assignment: CDR1 SGDLS and CDR2 YYNGEE. The V gene lost 3 bases and the J gene lost 4 bases, with 4 bases spanning the gap. CDR3 loop: CASSGPTGELFF. Written as DNA, the CDR3 is TGTGCCAGCAGCGGCCCCACCGGGGAGCTGTTTTTT.

The table lists this clonotype with a few counts. This rearrangement joins TRBV6-2 or TRBV6-3 to TRBJ2-3, with a weak D call TRBD2 (6 bases). Trimming stripped 0 bases from V and 14 bases from J, with 15 bases between. CDR3 length equals 13 residues. Germline V gene data show CDR1 as MNHEY and CDR2 as SVGEGT. Written as DNA, the CDR3 is TGTGCCAGCAGTTACTCCGGGCCTAGCGATCCGTATTTT. It codes for CASSYSGPSDPYF.

In its sample, this clonotype was seen a few times. This chain links TRBV7-9 with TRBJ2-5; 7 bases match TRBD2. Germline V lookup: CDR1 SEHNR, CDR2 FQNEAQ (reference sequence). Trimming removed 5 bases from V and 0 bases from J; junction bases left unmatched: 6. This CDR3 is built from 15 residues. CDR3: CASSRGRGYQETQYF. The CDR3 DNA sequence: TGTGCCAGCAGCCGCGGGCGGGGGTACCAAGAGACCCAGTACTTC.

This clonotype came up a few times. The rearrangement uses TRBV20-1 and TRBJ2-1; D possibly corresponds to TRBD2 (6 bases). The V gene lost 2 bases and the J gene lost 3 bases, with 11 bases spanning the gap. Germline CDR1 and CDR2: DFQATT and SNEGSKA (reference sequence). The CDR3 consists of 14 residues. CDR3 amino acids: CSARLVAVYNEQFF. The CDR3 DNA reads TGCAGTGCTAGATTGGTAGCGGTCTACAATGAGCAGTTCTTC.

The CDR3 DNA follows: TGCAGCGTTGGTCTCTTGTTAACAGATACGCAGTATTTT. Protein sequence: CSVGLLLTDTQYF. The V call is TRBV29-1, the J call TRBJ2-3, with D unclear. Trimming cost V 4 bases and J 3 bases, with 11 bases left between them. Germline V gives CDR1 SQVTM, CDR2 ANQGSEA. The CDR3 sequence is 13 residues long.

This clonotype was recorded many times. The chain combines TRBV29-1 with TRBJ2-1, with 9 bases identical to TRBD2. Germline-derived CDR1 and CDR2 are SQVTM and ANQGSEA. Unmatched junction bases numbered 9, after V lost 4 bases and J lost 2 bases. This CDR3 is built from 16 residues. The CDR3 reads CSVVAPSGETYNEQFF. In DNA, the CDR3 is TGCAGCGTTGTAGCCCCTAGCGGGGAAACCTACAATGAGCAGTTCTTC.

The chain links TRBV29-1 to TRBJ2-7, with 8 bases matching TRBD1. Germline V CDR1 and CDR2: SQVTM, ANQGSEA. The ends lost 3 bases at V and 2 bases at J; junction bases unmatched: 9. The CDR3 covers 15 residues. The CDR3: CSVDLFGRGPYEQYF. DNA for the CDR3: TGCAGCGTTGACTTGTTTGGCAGGGGGCCCTACGAGCAGTACTTC.